The 21 T cell receptor beta chains listed next were all sequenced from one sample in a study of cytomegalovirus exposure and HLA in healthy donors. 13 Jbeta primers and 60 Vbeta primers were used for the PCR. Sequencing used immunoSEQ multiplex PCR; TCRdb keeps in-frame clones, though not all of them. The sample has around 40,000 clones; about 72% are singletons. The sequenced material came from PBMCs. The receptors were sampled from a man aged 25-45 years in good health and CMV-seronegative.

The V and J genes are TRBV9 and TRBJ2-7, with 8 bases that match TRBD1. The CDR3 covers 14 residues. With V trimmed by 3 bases and J by 2 bases, 4 bases remained unmatched. Germline V CDR1 and CDR2: SGDLS, YYNGEE. CDR3 in DNA: TGTGCCAGCAGCGCACAGGACAGGGCCTACGAGCAGTACTTC. It translates to CASSAQDRAYEQYF.

The V gene is TRBV30, the J gene TRBJ2-1; 8 bases map to TRBD2. V lost 8 bases and J lost 9; bases outside the gene matches: 9. Germline V gene data show CDR1 as GTSNPN and CDR2 as SVGIG (reference sequence). The CDR3 is 12 amino acids. CDR3 region: CAGPSRGGEQFF. The DNA for the CDR3 is TGTGCCGGACCTAGTCGGGGGGGTGAGCAGTTCTTC. The full variable domain, rest sourced from reference TRBV30 and TRBJ2-1, is SQTIHQWPATLVQPVGSPLSLECTVEGTSNPNLYWYRQAAGRGLQLLFYSVGIGQISSEVPQNLSASRPQDRQFILSSKKLLLSDSGFYLCAGPSRGGEQFFGPGTRLTVL.

The table lists this clone with a few counts. The V gene is TRBV5-1, the J gene TRBJ2-7; D is possibly TRBD1 (5 bases). Germline CDR1 SGHRS, CDR2 YFSETQ. The CDR3 is 15 residues long. The V end lost 0 bases, the J end lost 2 bases, and 12 bases lay between the germline ends. The CDR3 sequence: CASSLEVDSPYEQYF. For the CDR3, the DNA is TGCGCCAGCAGCTTGGAGGTTGACAGCCCCTACGAGCAGTACTTC.

The V gene is TRBV6-5, the J gene TRBJ1-6, with 7 bases matching TRBD1. The V gene's germline CDR1 is MNHEY and CDR2 SVGAGI. The CDR3 is 15 residues long. Germline trimming cut 4 bases from V and 10 bases from J; bases unmatched to any gene: 10. This chain's CDR3 is CASSFNWDRGSPLHF. Here the CDR3 DNA reads TGTGCCAGCAGTTTCAACTGGGACAGAGGCTCACCCCTCCACTTT.

This chain links TRBV6-7 with TRBJ2-7, with 11 nucleotides matching TRBD2. TRBV6-7 is designated an ORF whose function remains uncertain. This CDR3 comprises 20 residues. With 0 bases clipped from V and 4 bases from J, the junction kept 17 bases outside the gene matches. CDR3 residues: CASSYSPTKISGRASYEQYF. The CDR3 coding sequence is TGTGCCAGCAGTTACTCCCCTACGAAGATTAGCGGGAGGGCCAGTTACGAGCAGTACTTC.

The chain recombines TRBV5-4 with TRBJ2-7; 9 nucleotides line up with TRBD2. The germline gives CDR1 SGHNT, CDR2 YYREEE (reference sequence). This CDR3 region has 16 residues. Germline trimming cut 2 bases from V and 6 bases from J; bases unmatched to any gene: 12. The CDR3: CASSFANGLASGEQYF. The DNA of the CDR3 is TGTGCCAGCAGCTTCGCTAACGGACTAGCGTCTGGCGAGCAGTACTTC.

The chain couples TRBV6-5 to TRBJ2-5, with a tentative D call TRBD1 (6 bases). The assigned J gene may be wrong: the sequence end matches TRBJ2-7 better. CDR1 is MNHEY, CDR2 SVGAGI, per germline. The CDR3 has 14 residues. The CDR3 loop is CASSYSAQGREQYF. CDR3 DNA sequence: TGTGCCAGCAGTTACTCTGCCCAGGGGCGCGAGCAGTACTTC.

This clone has just a few counts. The V gene is TRBV6-4, the J gene TRBJ2-3; 11 positions match TRBD2. The J segment lost 2 bases and the V segment lost 7 bases, leaving 2 bases of the junction unmatched. The CDR3 is 14 residues long. Germline-derived CDR1 and CDR2 are MRHNA and SNTAGT. The CDR3 sequence is CASKLAGDTDTQYF. CDR3 sequence (DNA): TGTGCCAGCAAACTAGCGGGAGACACAGATACGCAGTATTTT.

The CDR3 DNA reads as TGTGCCAGCAGCTTATATCCAGCGGGAGGCTACGAGCAGTACTTC. It codes for CASSLYPAGGYEQYF. V usage is TRBV7-8 and J usage is TRBJ2-7; 9 bases align to TRBD2. V lost 2 bases and J lost 3; bases outside the gene matches: 5. This CDR3 has 15 residues. Germline CDR1 SGHVS, CDR2 FQNEAQ.

The chain links TRBV5-4 to TRBJ2-3, with 10 nucleotides matching TRBD2. CDR1 and CDR2 from the germline V gene are SGHNT and YYREEE (reference sequence). V lost 2 bases and J lost 6; bases outside the gene matches: 12. CDR3 length: 17 amino acids. The CDR3 reads CASSFYNLASGGDTQYF. CDR3 nucleotides: TGTGCCAGCAGCTTCTATAATCTCGCTAGCGGGGGTGATACGCAGTATTTT.

The chain carries TRBV5-1 and TRBJ2-1; D perhaps matches TRBD2 (6 bases). Germline lookup yields CDR1 SGHRS and CDR2 YFSETQ. CDR3 length equals 14 residues. The V end was cut by 0 bases, the J end by 8 bases, with 12 bases between. The CDR3 bases are TGCGCCAGCAGCTTGGACGAGGACTATCATGAGCAGTTCTTC. Protein product: CASSLDEDYHEQFF.

The chain uses TRBV7-7 and TRBJ2-7; 7 bases line up with TRBD2. This CDR3 is 16 amino acids long. Germline values: CDR1 SSHAT, CDR2 FNYEAQ (reference sequence). The trim removed 2 bases at V and 3 bases at J, leaving 10 bases unmatched. The CDR3 nucleotides are TGTGCCAGCAGCTTATGTCCCGGGGGGAATGTCTACGAGCAGTACTTC. It yields the protein CASSLCPGGNVYEQYF.

The rearrangement uses TRBV7-2 and TRBJ1-2; possibly TRBD1 for D (5 bases). Germline loops: CDR1 SGHTA, CDR2 FQGNSA. The CDR3 has 12 residues. V was shortened by 5 bases and J by 8 bases, with 12 bases between the two germline ends. The CDR3 DNA is TGTGCCAGCAGCCTCTCGGGACTGGGCTACACCTTC. The encoded protein is CASSLSGLGYTF.

V and J are TRBV7-2 and TRBJ2-7, with D uncertain. Germline lookup yields CDR1 SGHTA and CDR2 FQGNSA. The length of the CDR3 is 14 residues. The V and J ends lost 4 bases and 4 bases respectively, with 14 bases between them. The CDR3 sequence is CASSSVRSIYEQYF. In DNA, the CDR3 is TGTGCCAGCAGCTCCGTTCGGAGTATTTACGAGCAGTACTTC.

This chain connects TRBV4-3 to TRBJ2-1; D might be TRBD2 (5 bases). V lost 2 bases and J 0 bases, leaving 8 bases between the germline ends. This CDR3 contains 15 residues. Germline assignment: CDR1 LGHNA and CDR2 YSLEER. DNA of the CDR3: TGCGCCAGCAGCCAAAGGAGGAGCTCCTACAATGAGCAGTTCTTC. Protein: CASSQRRSSYNEQFF.

This chain joins TRBV14 and TRBJ2-5; weak D call: TRBD2 (5 bases). The CDR3 is 14 residues long. Germline V lookup: CDR1 SGHDN, CDR2 FVKESK. With 3 bases removed from V and 10 bases from J, the gap between germline ends came to 18 bases. The CDR3 here is CASSHRWAARDQYF. The DNA of the CDR3 is TGTGCCAGCAGCCATCGGTGGGCGGCACGGGACCAGTACTTC.

The J gene is TRBJ2-2, the V gene TRBV9; a weak D match, TRBD1 (6 bases). This CDR3 region has 14 residues. The germline V gene has CDR1 SGDLS and CDR2 YYNGEE. Trimming removed 0 bases from V and 5 bases from J, with 8 bases in between. The DNA for the CDR3 is TGTGCCAGCAGCGTAGTAACAGGGACCGGGGAGCTGTTTTTT. Translated: CASSVVTGTGELFF.

The chain links TRBV19 to TRBJ2-6; possible D gene TRBD1, 5 bases. V was pared by 1 base and J by 2 bases, with 6 bases between. CDR1 is LNHDA, CDR2 SQIVND, per germline (reference sequence). There are 15 residues in the CDR3. The CDR3 region is CASSIVGAGANVLTF. CDR3 DNA: TGTGCCAGTAGTATAGTAGGGGCTGGGGCCAACGTCCTGACTTTC.

V and J are TRBV7-9 and TRBJ2-1; D is unresolved. Germline V gene sequence: CDR1 SEHNR, CDR2 FQNEAQ (reference sequence). Between the trimmed V and J ends, which lost 5 bases and 5 bases, there was a span of 10 bases. This CDR3 is 13 amino acids long. The CDR3 sequence is CASSLDLDNEQFF. CDR3 nucleotides: TGTGCCAGCAGCCTCGACTTGGACAATGAGCAGTTCTTC. Filled out from reference TRBV7-9 and TRBJ2-1, the complete variable domain reads DTGVSQNPRHKITKRGQNVTFRCDPISEHNRLYWYRQTLGQGPEFLTYFQNEAQLEKSRLLSDRFSAERPKGSFSTLEIQRTEQGDSAMYLCASSLDLDNEQFFGPGTRLTVL.

The rearrangement links TRBV4-3 to TRBJ2-1; 8 positions agree with TRBD2. The CDR3 runs 17 residues. The germline V gene has CDR1 LGHNA and CDR2 YSLEER. V trimming: 0 bases; J trimming: 3 bases; junction bases outside the gene matches: 7. As DNA, the CDR3 is TGCGCCAGCAGCCAAGAAACTAGCGGCCTGGTCTACAATGAGCAGTTCTTC. It codes for CASSQETSGLVYNEQFF.

This clone was observed a handful of times. The rearrangement uses TRBV7-9 and TRBJ2-7; no reliable D call. V gave up 6 bases and J gave up 2 bases, with 11 bases separating them. The CDR3 extends over 13 amino acids. Germline CDR1 is SEHNR and CDR2 is FQNEAQ (reference sequence). CDR3 in amino acids: CASSPLAPYEQYF. In DNA, the CDR3 is TGTGCCAGCAGTCCCTTGGCTCCCTACGAGCAGTACTTC.